The next 5 T cell receptor beta chains were all read from a single sample in a study of identical twins. One entry per CDR3 protein, called by TCRdb with MiXCR from the 5' RACE reads. In the table there are about 530,000 distinct CDR3 sequences, 20% to 25% of which are singletons. The same sample was also studied in work on yellow fever vaccine responses in identical twins.

The source material was CD4+ T cells sorted from blood. The receptors here all came from a woman aged 18-29 years in good health.

This clonotype was recorded a few times. The chain joins TRBV5-1 to TRBJ2-1; 10 bases map to TRBD1. V shed 7 bases, J shed 3 bases, and the junction held 7 bases outside the gene matches. This CDR3 contains 15 residues. CDR1 is SGHRS and CDR2 is YFSETQ in the germline V gene. In DNA, the CDR3 is TGCGCCAGCCGGGCAGGGACAGGGGACTACAATGAGCAGTTCTTC. Residues: CASRAGTGDYNEQFF. The full variable domain, in which reference TRBV5-1 and TRBJ2-1 provide the parts outside the CDR3, is KAGVTQTPRYLIKTRGQQVTLSCSPISGHRSVSWYQQTPGQGLQFLFEYFSETQRNKGNFPGRFSGRQFSNSRSEMNVSTLELGDSALYLCASRAGTGDYNEQFFGPGTRLTVL.

This clonotype has just one count. This sequence joins TRBV19 and TRBJ1-5; the D is unclear. Trimming left V 3 bases short and J 2 bases short, with 5 bases between. Germline loops: CDR1 LNHDA, CDR2 SQIVND (reference sequence). The CDR3 consists of 13 residues. CDR3: CASSIEGNQPQHF. The CDR3 DNA sequence: TGTGCCAGTAGTATTGAGGGCAATCAGCCCCAGCATTTT.

The chain employs TRBV7-9 and TRBJ1-1; TRBD1 aligns across 8 bases. The CDR3 consists of 15 residues. V shed 6 bases, J shed 6 bases, and the junction held 12 bases outside the gene matches. The germline gives CDR1 SEHNR, CDR2 FQNEAQ (reference sequence). CDR3 nucleotides: TGTGCCAGCAGTGGGAAGGCAGGGGGCCAAGCTGAAGCTTTCTTT. The encoded protein is CASSGKAGGQAEAFF.

About this clonotype itself: An end of the junction does not agree with germline; a read error may underlie this. The CDR3 protein is CASSLDRWGGTHTQYF. CDR3 DNA: TGTGCCAGCAGTTTAGACCGGTGGGGGGGCACACATACGCAGTATTTT. The chain links TRBV12-3 or TRBV12-4 to TRBJ2-3; a possible D gene is TRBD2 (7 bases). This CDR3 is 16 amino acids long.

This clonotype has at least ten counts. The chain combines TRBV12-3 or TRBV12-4 with TRBJ1-2; no clear D gene. Trimming removed 2 bases at V and 8 bases at J, with 9 bases between. CDR3 size: 12 residues. The CDR3: CASSLTEFGYTF. CDR3 coding DNA: TGTGCCAGCAGTTTAACGGAATTCGGCTACACCTTC.